The T cell receptor beta chain described here comes from a study of OX40 agonist ivuxolimab in advanced cancers. In the study overall: Ivuxolimab was an agonistic, fully human IgG2 monoclonal antibody directed against OX40 (CD134), a costimulatory receptor. Three dose-escalation patients achieved partial responses, one with hepatocellular carcinoma and two with cutaneous melanoma. Among the approximately 50 dose-escalation patients, around 19 had hepatocellular carcinoma, roughly 15 melanoma, 9 renal cell carcinoma and 9 head and neck cancer. In the dose-escalation cohort, around four fifths of patients were male, and the mean age was 60 years with a range of roughly 23 to 79. The purpose of peripheral TCRbeta sequencing was to test whether ivuxolimab changed TCR sequence diversity and led to clonal T-cell expansion. Prior anti-PD-1, anti-PD-L1 or anti-CTLA-4 therapy was permitted, and less than 45% of dose-escalation patients had received checkpoint inhibitors. The paper covers the monotherapy dose-escalation part of the phase I ivuxolimab trial, which included N of about 50 patients. Intravenous ivuxolimab was administered to patients every 2 weeks at six dose levels: 0.01, 0.1, 0.3, 1.5, 3 and 10 mg/kg.

Results and caveats for the whole study, not just this receptor: After ivuxolimab, more expanded clones were found on average in CD8+ T cells than in CD4+ T cells. In the 0.1-3.0 mg/kg groups, partial responders had among the lowest normalized peripheral clonal expansion, particularly in CD8+ T cells. Which antigens the clonally expanded peripheral T cells were specific for was not determined. At doses from 0.1 to 3.0 mg/kg, clonal expansion was seen in both CD4+ and CD8+ blood T cells between baseline and week 6. Low levels of normalized T-cell clonal expansion were also seen in some patients who did not respond.

The trial excluded patients who had a history of autoimmune disease or who were on systemic immunosuppression. Peripheral blood for TCR sequencing was drawn from every dose cohort at baseline, at cycle 4 day 1 and at cycle 7 day 1. The samples were drawn from a first-in-human, open-label, multicenter phase I dose-escalation trial of ivuxolimab. Adults with locally advanced or metastatic melanoma, renal cell carcinoma, hepatocellular carcinoma or head and neck squamous cell carcinoma were enrolled in the trial. CD4+ and CD8+ T cells were sorted separately from peripheral blood before TCR sequencing. To sequence the TCRbeta CDR3 region, genomic DNA was isolated from the sorted cells. The immunoSEQ Assay was used for sequencing of TCRbeta CDR3 regions. Imported from immuneACCESS, the table was reduced by TCRdb to in-frame sequences with V and J called. These copies leave out some clones; in studies compared against another copy, an unresolved V gene accounts for under half, and the cause of the remainder is not known. A total of some 20,000 clones appear in this sample, around four fifths of them only once. About 14% of the sample is in the top ten clones.

V is shortened by 3 bases, J by 3 bases, and the region joining them spans 5 bases. Sequences SNHLY (CDR1) and FYNNEI (CDR2) are obtained from the germline V gene. The CDR3 runs 13 residues from the cysteine to the phenylalanine. Just the 39-base CDR3 DNA is kept, in frame starting at base 1. A remark on this clone: What antigen it recognizes has not been identified. No much larger clonotype is one base removed from it; base qualities were not supplied.

Specimen: CD4+ or CD8+ T cells sorted from blood, collected in a trial of the OX40 agonist ivuxolimab. The chain is encoded by TRBV2 joined to TRBJ2-2; the D gene is not confidently resolved. The clonotype comes from an adult with an advanced solid tumor such as melanoma, head and neck, liver or kidney cancer. The CDR3 corresponds to CASSEADTGELFF. The DNA reads TGTGCCAGCAGTGAGGCCGACACCGGGGAGCTGTTTTTT.